The subject of this entry is one TCR beta chain. Its antigen is currently unknown. Sequence at one end of the junction differs from germline and may be a read error. Germline V lookup: CDR1 MNHNY, CDR2 SVGAGI (reference sequence). The CDR3 is made up of 15 amino acids. This record belongs to a study of blood T cells in healthy people across ages. A second 7 to 11 cycle PCR used barcoded and J-beta primers. A template-switch adaptor containing 12 random nucleotides labeled each cDNA molecule. TCRdb recomputed calls from the 5' RACE reads with MiXCR, one row per CDR3 protein. The table has about 1.7 million distinct CDR3 sequences, under 30% seen once. Overall study results and limits: Diversity of TCR beta correlated strongly with naive T cell percentage. Observed TCR beta diversity per million T cells went down as age went up. This fall followed a roughly linear course with age.

The specimen sequenced was blood. The receptor comes from a woman aged 25-40 years in good health. This chain uses TRBV6-6 with TRBJ2-1; D is possibly TRBD1 or TRBD2 (5 bases each). The CDR3 bases are TGTGCCAGCAGCGACAGCGGCCGGGTCGACAATGTGCAGTTCTTC. It translates to CASSDSGRVDNVQFF.